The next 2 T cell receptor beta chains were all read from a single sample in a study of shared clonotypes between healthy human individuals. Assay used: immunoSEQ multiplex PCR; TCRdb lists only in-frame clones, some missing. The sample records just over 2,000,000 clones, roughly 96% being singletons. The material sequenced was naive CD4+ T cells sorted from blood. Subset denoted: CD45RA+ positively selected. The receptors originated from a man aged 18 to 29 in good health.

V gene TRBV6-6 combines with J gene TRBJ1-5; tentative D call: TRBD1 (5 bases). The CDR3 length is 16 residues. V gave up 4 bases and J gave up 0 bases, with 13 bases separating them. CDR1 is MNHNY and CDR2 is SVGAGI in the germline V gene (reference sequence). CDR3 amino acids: CASSSGFHHSNQPQHF. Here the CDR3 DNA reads TGTGCCAGCAGTTCAGGGTTCCATCATAGCAATCAGCCCCAGCATTTT.

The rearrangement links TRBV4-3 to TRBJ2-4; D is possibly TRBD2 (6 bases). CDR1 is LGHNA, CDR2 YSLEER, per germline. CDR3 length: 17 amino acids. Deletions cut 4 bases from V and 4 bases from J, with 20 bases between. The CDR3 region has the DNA TGCGCCAGCAGCCGGGACGTCACCACGGCGGGGAAAAACATTCAGTACTTC. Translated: CASSRDVTTAGKNIQYF.